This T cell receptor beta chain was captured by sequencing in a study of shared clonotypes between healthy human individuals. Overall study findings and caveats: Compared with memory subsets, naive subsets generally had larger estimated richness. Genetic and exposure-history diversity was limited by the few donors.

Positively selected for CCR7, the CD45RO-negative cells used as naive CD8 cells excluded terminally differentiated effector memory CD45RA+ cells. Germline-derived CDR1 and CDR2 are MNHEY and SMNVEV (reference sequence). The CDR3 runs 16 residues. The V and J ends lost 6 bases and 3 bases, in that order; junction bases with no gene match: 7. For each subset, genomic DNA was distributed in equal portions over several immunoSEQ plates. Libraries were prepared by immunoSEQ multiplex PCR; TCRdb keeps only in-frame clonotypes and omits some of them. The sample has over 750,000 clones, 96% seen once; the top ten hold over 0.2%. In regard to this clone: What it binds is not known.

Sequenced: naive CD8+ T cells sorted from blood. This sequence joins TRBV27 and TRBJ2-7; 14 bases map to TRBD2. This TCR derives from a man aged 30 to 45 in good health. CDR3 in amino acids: CASSFLGTSGSYEQYF. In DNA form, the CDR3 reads TGTGCCAGCAGCTTCCTCGGGACTAGCGGGAGCTACGAGCAGTACTTC.